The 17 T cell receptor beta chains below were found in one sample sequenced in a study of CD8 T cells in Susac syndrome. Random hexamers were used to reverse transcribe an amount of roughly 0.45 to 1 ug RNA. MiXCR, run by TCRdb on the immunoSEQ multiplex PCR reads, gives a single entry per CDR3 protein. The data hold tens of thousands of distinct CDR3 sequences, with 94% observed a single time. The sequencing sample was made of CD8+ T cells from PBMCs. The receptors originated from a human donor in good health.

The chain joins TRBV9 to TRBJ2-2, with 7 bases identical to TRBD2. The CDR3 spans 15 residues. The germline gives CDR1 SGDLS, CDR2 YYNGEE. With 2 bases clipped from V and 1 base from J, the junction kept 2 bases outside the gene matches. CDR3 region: CASSVGGVNTGELFF. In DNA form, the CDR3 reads TGTGCCAGCAGCGTTGGGGGGGTGAACACCGGGGAGCTGTTTTTT.

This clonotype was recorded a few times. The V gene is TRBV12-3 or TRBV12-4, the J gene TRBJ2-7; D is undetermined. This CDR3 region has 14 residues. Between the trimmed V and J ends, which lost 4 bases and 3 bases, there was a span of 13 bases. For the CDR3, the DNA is TGTGCCAGCAGTTCCGCATTCGCTAGCTACGAGCAGTACTTC. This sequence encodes CASSSAFASYEQYF.

CDR3 sequence (DNA): TGTGCCAGCTCGATTTCCGGGACAGGGTCCTACGAGCAGTACTTC. Its protein product is CASSISGTGSYEQYF. The chain recombines TRBV6-6 with TRBJ2-7, with 9 bases lining up with TRBD1. The CDR3 consists of 15 residues. Germline lookup yields CDR1 MNHNY and CDR2 SVGAGI (reference sequence). The ends lost 8 bases at V and 1 base at J; junction bases unmatched: 9.

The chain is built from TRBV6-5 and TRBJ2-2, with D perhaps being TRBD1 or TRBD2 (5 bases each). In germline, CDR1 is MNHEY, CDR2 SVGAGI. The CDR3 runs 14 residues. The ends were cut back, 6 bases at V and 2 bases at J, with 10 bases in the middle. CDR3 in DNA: TGTGCCAGCAGCGGGACCAGCAACACCGGGGAGCTGTTTTTT. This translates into CASSGTSNTGELFF.

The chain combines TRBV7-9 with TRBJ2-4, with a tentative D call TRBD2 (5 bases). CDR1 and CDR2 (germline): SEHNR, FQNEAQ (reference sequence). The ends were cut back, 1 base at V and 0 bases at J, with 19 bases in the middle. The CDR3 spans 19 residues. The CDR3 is CASSLGTPAMDLAKNIQYF. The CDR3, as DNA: TGTGCCAGCAGCTTAGGCACACCCGCTATGGACTTAGCCAAAAACATTCAGTACTTC.

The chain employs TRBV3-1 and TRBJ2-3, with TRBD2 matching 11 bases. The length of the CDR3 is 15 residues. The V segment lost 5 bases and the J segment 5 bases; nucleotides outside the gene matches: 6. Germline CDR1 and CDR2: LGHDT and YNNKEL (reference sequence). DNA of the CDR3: TGTGCCAGCAGCTCCCCTAGCGGGGGGTTAGATACGCAGTATTTT. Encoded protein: CASSSPSGGLDTQYF.

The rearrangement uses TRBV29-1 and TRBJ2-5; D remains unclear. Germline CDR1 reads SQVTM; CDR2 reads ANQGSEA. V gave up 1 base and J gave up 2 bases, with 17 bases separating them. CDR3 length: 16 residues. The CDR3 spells CSVEVSEDRPQETQYF. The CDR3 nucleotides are TGCAGCGTTGAAGTTTCAGAGGATAGGCCTCAAGAGACCCAGTACTTC.

The chain's CDR3 is CASSLGLGEKLFF. CDR3 nucleotides: TGTGCCAGCAGTTTGGGGCTGGGGGAAAAACTGTTTTTT. The chain couples TRBV27 to TRBJ1-4; possibly TRBD1 for D (5 bases). V lost 3 bases and J lost 8, with 10 bases in between. This CDR3 comprises 13 residues. Germline V gene sequence: CDR1 MNHEY, CDR2 SMNVEV (reference sequence).

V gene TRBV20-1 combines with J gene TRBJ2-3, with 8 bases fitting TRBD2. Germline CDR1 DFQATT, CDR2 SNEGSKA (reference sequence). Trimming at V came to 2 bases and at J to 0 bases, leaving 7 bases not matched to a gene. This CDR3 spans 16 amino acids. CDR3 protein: CSARISGATSTDTQYF. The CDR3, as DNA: TGCAGTGCTAGAATTAGCGGGGCTACTAGCACAGATACGCAGTATTTT.

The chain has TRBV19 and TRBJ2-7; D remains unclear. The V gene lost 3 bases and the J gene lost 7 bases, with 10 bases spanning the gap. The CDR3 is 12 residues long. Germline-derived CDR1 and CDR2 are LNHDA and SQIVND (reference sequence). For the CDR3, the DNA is TGTGCCAGTAGTATGGGTGGAGTGGAGCAGTACTTC. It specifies CASSMGGVEQYF. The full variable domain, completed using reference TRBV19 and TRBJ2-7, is DGGITQSPKYLFRKEGQNVTLSCEQNLNHDAMYWYRQDPGQGLRLIYYSQIVNDFQKGDIAEGYSVSREKKESFPLTVTSAQKNPTAFYLCASSMGGVEQYFGPGTRLTVT.

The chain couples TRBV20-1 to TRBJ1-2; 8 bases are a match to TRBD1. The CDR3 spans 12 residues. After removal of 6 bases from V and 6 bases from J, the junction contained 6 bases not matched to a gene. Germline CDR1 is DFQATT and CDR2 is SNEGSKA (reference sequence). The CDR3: CSADRDANGYTF. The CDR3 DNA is TGCAGTGCGGACAGGGACGCAAATGGCTACACCTTC.

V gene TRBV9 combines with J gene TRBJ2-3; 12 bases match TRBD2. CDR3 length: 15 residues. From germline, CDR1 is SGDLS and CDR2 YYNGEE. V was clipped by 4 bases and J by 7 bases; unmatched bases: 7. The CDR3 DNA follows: TGTGCCAGCAGCCTTACTAGCGGGGGGCCCAATACGCAGTATTTT. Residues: CASSLTSGGPNTQYF. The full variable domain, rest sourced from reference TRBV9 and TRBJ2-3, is DSGVTQTPKHLITATGQRVTLRCSPRSGDLSVYWYQQSLDQGLQFLIQYYNGEERAKGNILERFSAQQFPDLHSELNLSSLELGDSALYFCASSLTSGGPNTQYFGPGTRLTVL.

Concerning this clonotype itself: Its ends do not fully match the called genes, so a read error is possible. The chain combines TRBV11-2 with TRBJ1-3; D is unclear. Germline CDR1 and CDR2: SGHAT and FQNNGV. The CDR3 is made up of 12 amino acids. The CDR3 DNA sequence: TGTGCCAGCAGCCTAGATGGAAACACCATATATTTT. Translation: CASSLDGNTIYF.

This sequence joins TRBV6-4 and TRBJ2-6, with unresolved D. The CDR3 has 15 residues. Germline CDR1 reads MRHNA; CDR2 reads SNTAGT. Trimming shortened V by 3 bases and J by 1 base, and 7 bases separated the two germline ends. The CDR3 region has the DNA TGTGCCAGCAGTGAAACAGTTTCTGGGGCCAACGTCCTGACTTTC. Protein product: CASSETVSGANVLTF.

The CDR3 protein is CSVEERYGYTF. CDR3 DNA sequence: TGCAGCGTTGAAGAACGCTATGGCTACACCTTC. The chain has TRBV29-1 and TRBJ1-2; no clear D gene. CDR3 length equals 11 residues. Trimming took off 0 bases at V and 4 bases at J, with 3 bases between the two ends. Germline lookup yields CDR1 SQVTM and CDR2 ANQGSEA.

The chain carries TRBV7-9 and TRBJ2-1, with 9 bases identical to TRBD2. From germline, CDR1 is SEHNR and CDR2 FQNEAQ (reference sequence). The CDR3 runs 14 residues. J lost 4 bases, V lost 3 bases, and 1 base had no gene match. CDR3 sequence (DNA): TGTGCCAGCAGCTTGACTAGCGGATACAATGAGCAGTTCTTC. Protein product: CASSLTSGYNEQFF.

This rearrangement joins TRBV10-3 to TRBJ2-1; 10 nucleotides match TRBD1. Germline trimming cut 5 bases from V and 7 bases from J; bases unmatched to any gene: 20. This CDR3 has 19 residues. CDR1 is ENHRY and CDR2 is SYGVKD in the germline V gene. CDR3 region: CAISRTLGYDGTGENEQFF. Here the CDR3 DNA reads TGTGCCATCAGTCGTACACTCGGATATGACGGGACAGGGGAAAATGAGCAGTTCTTC.